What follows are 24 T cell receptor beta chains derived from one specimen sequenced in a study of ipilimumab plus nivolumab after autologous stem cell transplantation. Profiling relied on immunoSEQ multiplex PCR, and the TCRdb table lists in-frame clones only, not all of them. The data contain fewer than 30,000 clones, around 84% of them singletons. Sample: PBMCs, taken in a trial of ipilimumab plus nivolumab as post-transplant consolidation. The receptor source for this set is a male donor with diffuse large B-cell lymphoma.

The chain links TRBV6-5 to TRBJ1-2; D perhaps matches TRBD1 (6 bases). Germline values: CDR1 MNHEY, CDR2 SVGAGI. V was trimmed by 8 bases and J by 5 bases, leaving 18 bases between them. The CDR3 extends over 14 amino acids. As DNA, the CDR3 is TGTGCCAGCTCACTGGACAGTAAACTTTATGGCTACACCTTC. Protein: CASSLDSKLYGYTF.

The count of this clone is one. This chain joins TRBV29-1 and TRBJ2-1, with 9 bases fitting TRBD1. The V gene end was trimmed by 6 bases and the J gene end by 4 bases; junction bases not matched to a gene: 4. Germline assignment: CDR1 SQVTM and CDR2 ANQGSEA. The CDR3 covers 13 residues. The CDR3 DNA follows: TGCAGCGTCCGACAGGGGGGGTACAATGAGCAGTTCTTC. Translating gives CSVRQGGYNEQFF.

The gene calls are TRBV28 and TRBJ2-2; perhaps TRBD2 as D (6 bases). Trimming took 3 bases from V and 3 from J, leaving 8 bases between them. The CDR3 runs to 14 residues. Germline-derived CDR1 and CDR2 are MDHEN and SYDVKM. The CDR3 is CASSFGGDTGELFF. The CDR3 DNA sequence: TGTGCCAGCAGTTTCGGAGGGGACACCGGGGAGCTGTTTTTT. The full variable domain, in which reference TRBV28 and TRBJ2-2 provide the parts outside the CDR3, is DVKVTQSSRYLVKRTGEKVFLECVQDMDHENMFWYRQDPGLGLRLIYFSYDVKMKEKGDIPEGYSVSREKKERFSLILESASTNQTSMYLCASSFGGDTGELFFGEGSRLTVL.

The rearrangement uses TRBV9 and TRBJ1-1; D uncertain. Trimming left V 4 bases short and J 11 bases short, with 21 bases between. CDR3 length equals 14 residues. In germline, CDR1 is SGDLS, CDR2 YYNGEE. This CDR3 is CASSTNSQMTEAFF. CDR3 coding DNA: TGTGCCAGCAGCACGAATAGTCAAATGACGGAGGCTTTCTTT.

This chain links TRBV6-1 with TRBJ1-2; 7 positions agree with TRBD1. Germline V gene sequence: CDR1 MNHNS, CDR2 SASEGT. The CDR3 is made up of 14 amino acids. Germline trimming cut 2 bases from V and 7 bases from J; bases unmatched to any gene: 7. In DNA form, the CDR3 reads TGTGCCAGCAGTGAACCGGGACAGTATTCTGGCTACACCTTC. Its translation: CASSEPGQYSGYTF.

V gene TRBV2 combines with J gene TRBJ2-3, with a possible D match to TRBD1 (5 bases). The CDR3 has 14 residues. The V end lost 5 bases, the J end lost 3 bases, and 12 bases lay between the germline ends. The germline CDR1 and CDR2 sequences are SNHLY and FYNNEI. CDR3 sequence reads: CASSTQQETDTQYF. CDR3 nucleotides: TGTGCCAGCAGTACACAACAGGAGACAGATACGCAGTATTTT.

The CDR3 DNA sequence: TGTGCCAGCAGCTTAACAGGGGATAGTGAGCAGTTCTTC. This translates into CASSLTGDSEQFF. This chain connects TRBV7-8 to TRBJ2-1, with TRBD1 matching 7 bases. This CDR3 has 13 residues. CDR1 is SGHVS and CDR2 is FQNEAQ in the germline V gene. The ends lost 2 bases at V and 9 bases at J; junction bases unmatched: 4.

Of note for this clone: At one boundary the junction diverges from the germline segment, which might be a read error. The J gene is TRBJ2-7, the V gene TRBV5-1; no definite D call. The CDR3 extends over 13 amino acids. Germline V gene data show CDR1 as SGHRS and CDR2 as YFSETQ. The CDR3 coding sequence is TGCGCCAGCAGCCCGGCGGAGTCCTACGGGCAGTACTTC. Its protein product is CASSPAESYGQYF. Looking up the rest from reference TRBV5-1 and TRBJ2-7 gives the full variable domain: KAGVTQTPRYLIKTRGQQVTLSCSPISGHRSVSWYQQTPGQGLQFLFEYFSETQRNKGNFPGRFSGRQFSNSRSEMNVSTLELGDSALYLCASSPAESYGQYFGPGTRLTVT.

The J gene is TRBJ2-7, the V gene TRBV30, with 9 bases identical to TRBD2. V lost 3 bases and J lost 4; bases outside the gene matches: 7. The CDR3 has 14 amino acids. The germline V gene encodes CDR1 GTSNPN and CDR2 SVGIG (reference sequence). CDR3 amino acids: CAWSPSGGRYEQYF. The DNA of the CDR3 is TGTGCCTGGAGCCCCAGCGGGGGGCGTTACGAGCAGTACTTC. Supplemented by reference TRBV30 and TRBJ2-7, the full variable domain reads SQTIHQWPATLVQPVGSPLSLECTVEGTSNPNLYWYRQAAGRGLQLLFYSVGIGQISSEVPQNLSASRPQDRQFILSSKKLLLSDSGFYLCAWSPSGGRYEQYFGPGTRLTVT.

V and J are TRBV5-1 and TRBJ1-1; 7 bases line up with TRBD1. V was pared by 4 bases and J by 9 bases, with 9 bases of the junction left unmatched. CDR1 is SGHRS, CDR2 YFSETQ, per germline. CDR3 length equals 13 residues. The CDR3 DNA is TGCGCCAGCAGCGGTAACAGGGGTGAGAAAGCTTTCTTT. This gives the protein CASSGNRGEKAFF.

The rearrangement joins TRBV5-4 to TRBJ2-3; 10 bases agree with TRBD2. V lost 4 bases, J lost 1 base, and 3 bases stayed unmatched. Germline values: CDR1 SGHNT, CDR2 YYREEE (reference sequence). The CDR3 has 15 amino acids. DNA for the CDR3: TGTGCCAGCAGCACCGGGACTAGCGGCACAGATACGCAGTATTTT. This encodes CASSTGTSGTDTQYF.

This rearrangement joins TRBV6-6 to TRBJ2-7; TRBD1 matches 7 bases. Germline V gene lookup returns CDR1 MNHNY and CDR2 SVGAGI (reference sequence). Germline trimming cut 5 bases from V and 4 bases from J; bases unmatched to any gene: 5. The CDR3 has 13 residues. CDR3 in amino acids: CASSAQGEYEQYF. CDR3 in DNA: TGTGCCAGCAGTGCGCAGGGGGAATACGAGCAGTACTTC.

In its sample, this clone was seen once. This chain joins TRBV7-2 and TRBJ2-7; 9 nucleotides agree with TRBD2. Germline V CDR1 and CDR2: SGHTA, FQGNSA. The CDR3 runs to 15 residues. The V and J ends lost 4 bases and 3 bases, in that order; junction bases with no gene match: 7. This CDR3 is CASSSSGGSYYEQYF. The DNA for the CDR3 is TGTGCCAGCAGCTCGAGCGGGGGGTCTTACTACGAGCAGTACTTC.

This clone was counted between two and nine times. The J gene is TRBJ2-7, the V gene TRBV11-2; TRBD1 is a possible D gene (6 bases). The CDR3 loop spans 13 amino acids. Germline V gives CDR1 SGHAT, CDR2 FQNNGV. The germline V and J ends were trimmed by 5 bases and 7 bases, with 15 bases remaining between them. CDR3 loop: CASSPSGVGEQYF. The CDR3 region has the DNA TGTGCCAGCAGCCCCTCAGGGGTGGGGGAGCAGTACTTC.

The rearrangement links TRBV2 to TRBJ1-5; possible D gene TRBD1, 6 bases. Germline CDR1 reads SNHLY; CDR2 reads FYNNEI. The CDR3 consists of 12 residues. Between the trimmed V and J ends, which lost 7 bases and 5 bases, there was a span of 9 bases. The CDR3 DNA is TGTGCCAGCAAGACAGGTTATCAGCCCCAGCATTTT. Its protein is CASKTGYQPQHF.

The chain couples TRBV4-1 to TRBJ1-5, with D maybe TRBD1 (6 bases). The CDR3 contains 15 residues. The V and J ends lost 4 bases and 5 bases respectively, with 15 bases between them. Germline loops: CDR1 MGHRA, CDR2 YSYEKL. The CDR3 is CASSLTGTSHQPQHF. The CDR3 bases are TGCGCCAGCAGCCTTACCGGGACATCACATCAGCCCCAGCATTTT.

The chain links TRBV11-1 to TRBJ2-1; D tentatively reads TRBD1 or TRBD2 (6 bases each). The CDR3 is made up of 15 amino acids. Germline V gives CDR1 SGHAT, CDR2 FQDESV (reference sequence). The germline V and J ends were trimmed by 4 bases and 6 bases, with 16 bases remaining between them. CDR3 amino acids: CASSSRGEYPNEQFF. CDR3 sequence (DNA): TGTGCCAGCAGCTCGAGGGGGGAGTACCCCAATGAGCAGTTCTTC.

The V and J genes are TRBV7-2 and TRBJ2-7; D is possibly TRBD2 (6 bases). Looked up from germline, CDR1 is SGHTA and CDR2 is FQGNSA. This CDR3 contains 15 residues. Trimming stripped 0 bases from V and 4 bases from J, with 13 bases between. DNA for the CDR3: TGTGCCAGCAGCTTAGCGGGGGGTGGAGCATACGAGCAGTACTTC. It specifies CASSLAGGGAYEQYF.

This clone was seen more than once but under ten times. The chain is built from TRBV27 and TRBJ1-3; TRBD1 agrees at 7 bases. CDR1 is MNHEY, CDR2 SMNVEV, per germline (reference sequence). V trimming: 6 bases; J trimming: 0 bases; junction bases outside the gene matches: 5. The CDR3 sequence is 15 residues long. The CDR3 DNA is TGTGCCAGCAGGTTACAGGGGTCCTCTGGAAACACCATATATTTT. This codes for CASRLQGSSGNTIYF.

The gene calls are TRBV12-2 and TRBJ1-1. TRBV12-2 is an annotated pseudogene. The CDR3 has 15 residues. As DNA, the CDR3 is TGTGCAAGTCGCTTAGGGGAGGGAGGTGAAACTGAAGCTTTCTTT. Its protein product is CASRLGEGGETEAFF.

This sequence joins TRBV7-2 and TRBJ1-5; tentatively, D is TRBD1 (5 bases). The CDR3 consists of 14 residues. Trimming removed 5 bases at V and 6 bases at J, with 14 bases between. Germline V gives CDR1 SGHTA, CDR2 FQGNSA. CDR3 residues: CASSEGPRSQPQHF. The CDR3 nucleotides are TGTGCCAGCAGCGAGGGACCACGAAGTCAGCCCCAGCATTTT.

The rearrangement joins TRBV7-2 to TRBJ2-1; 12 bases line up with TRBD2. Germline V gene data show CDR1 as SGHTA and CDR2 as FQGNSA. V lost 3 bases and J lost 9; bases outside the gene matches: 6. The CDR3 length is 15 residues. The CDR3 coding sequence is TGTGCCAGCAGCTTGGCTAGCGGGGGGGCCGGTGAGCAGTTCTTC. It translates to CASSLASGGAGEQFF.

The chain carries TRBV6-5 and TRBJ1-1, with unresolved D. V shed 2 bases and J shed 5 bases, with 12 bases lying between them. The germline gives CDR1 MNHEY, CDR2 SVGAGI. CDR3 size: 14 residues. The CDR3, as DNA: TGTGCCAGCAGTTACAGTTCGGGAATGACTGAAGCTTTCTTT. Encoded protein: CASSYSSGMTEAFF.

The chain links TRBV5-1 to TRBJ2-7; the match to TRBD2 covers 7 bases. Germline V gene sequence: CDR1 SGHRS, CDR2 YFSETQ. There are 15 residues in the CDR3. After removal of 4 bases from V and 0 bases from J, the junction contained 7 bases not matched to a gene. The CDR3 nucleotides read TGCGCCAGCAGCCCGTTCGGGGGGAGCTCCTACGAGCAGTACTTC. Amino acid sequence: CASSPFGGSSYEQYF.